Below, 5 T cell receptor beta chains from the same sample are listed, as sequenced in a study of post-analysis software for immune sequencing data. General study findings and limits: With TRBV5-6, TRBV5-1 and TRBV20-1 included, 5 or 6 TRBV segments were more frequent in patients than in controls.

Sequencing libraries made from TCR beta cDNA carried unique molecular identifiers. One entry per CDR3 protein results from TCRdb running MiXCR on the PCR reads. The table includes 170,000 or so distinct CDR3 sequences, 30% detected once. These TCRs' antigens remain unknown. Sequencing was carried out using blood. The receptors were sampled from a girl aged 5 to 17 with multiple sclerosis.

Many counts were recorded for this clonotype. This chain connects TRBV7-8 to TRBJ1-2; D gene uncertain. The germline CDR1 and CDR2 sequences are SGHVS and FQNEAQ. The CDR3 length is 11 residues. Between the trimmed V and J ends, which lost 5 bases and 9 bases, there was a span of 10 bases. This CDR3 is CASSPGVRYTF. The DNA of the CDR3 is TGTGCCAGCAGCCCCGGCGTTCGCTACACCTTC.

This CDR3 reads CSANPGLAGGSREQFF. In nucleotides, the CDR3 is TGCAGTGCTAACCCTGGACTAGCGGGAGGTAGCCGGGAGCAGTTCTTC. This rearrangement joins TRBV20-1 to TRBJ2-1; 14 bases line up with TRBD2. Germline V CDR1 and CDR2: DFQATT, SNEGSKA (reference sequence). The CDR3 runs 16 residues. The V gene end was trimmed by 4 bases and the J gene end by 10 bases; junction bases not matched to a gene: 12.

The chain carries TRBV18 and TRBJ2-3; D tentatively reads TRBD1 or TRBD2 (5 bases each). Trimming cost V 1 base and J 4 bases, with 9 bases left between them. The germline CDR1 and CDR2 sequences are KGHSH and LQKENI. The CDR3 runs 14 residues. CDR3 in DNA: TGTGCCAGCTCACCACGGGGGAGCGCAGATACGCAGTATTTT. It translates to CASSPRGSADTQYF. Combining the CDR3 with reference TRBV18 and TRBJ2-3 gives the whole variable domain NAGVMQNPRHLVRRRGQEARLRCSPMKGHSHVYWYRQLPEEGLKFMVYLQKENIIDESGMPKERFSAEFPKEGPSILRIQQVVRGDSAAYFCASSPRGSADTQYFGPGTRLTVL.

CDR3 in amino acids: CASSLDPGHPYEQYF. The CDR3 region has the DNA TGTGCCAGCAGCTTAGACCCGGGACACCCTTACGAGCAGTACTTC. The chain recombines TRBV7-2 with TRBJ2-7; a possible D gene is TRBD1 (6 bases). CDR1 is SGHTA, CDR2 FQGNSA, per germline. This CDR3 has 15 residues. The V end was cut by 1 base, the J end by 4 bases, with 14 bases between.

This chain connects TRBV12-3 or TRBV12-4 to TRBJ2-1; a weak D match, TRBD2 (7 bases). This CDR3 spans 13 amino acids. Trimming took off 4 bases at V and 6 bases at J, with 10 bases between the two ends. As DNA, the CDR3 is TGTGCCAGCAGTTCGAGGGGGGGCAATGAGCAGTTCTTC. Protein: CASSSRGGNEQFF.